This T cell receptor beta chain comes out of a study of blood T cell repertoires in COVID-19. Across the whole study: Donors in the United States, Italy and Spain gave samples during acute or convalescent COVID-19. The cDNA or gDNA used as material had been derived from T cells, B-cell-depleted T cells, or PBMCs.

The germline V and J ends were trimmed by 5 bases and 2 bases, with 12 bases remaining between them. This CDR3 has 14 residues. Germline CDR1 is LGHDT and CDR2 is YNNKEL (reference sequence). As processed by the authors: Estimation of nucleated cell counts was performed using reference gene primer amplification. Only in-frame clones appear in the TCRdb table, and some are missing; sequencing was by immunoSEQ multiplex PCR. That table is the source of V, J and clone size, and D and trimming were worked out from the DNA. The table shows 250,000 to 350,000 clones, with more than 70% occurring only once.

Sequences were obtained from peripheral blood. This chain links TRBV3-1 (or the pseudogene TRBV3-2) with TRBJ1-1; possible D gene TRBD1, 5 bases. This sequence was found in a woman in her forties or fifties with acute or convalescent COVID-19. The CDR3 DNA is TGTGCCAGCAGCTCCTCCGGACAAAACACTGAAGCTTTCTTT. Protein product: CASSSSGQNTEAFF.